The 18 T cell receptor beta chains listed next were all sequenced from one sample in a study of T cells in Graves' hyperthyroidism and ophthalmopathy. The CDR3 regions of TCR beta were amplified from RNA transcripts. A set of HTBI primers served as the primers for a first-round RT-PCR of the TCR CDR3. TCRdb fed the multiplex PCR reads into MiXCR, producing one record per CDR3 protein. The table shows 550,000 to 700,000 distinct CDR3 sequences, with about 14% occurring only once. Source material: blood. These receptors were taken from a woman in her thirties or forties with Graves' ophthalmopathy.

This clonotype was counted at least ten times. The gene calls are TRBV20-1 and TRBJ1-1, with D uncertain. V lost 1 base, J lost 5 bases, and 8 bases lay in between. This CDR3 has 12 residues. CDR1 is DFQATT and CDR2 is SNEGSKA in the germline V gene (reference sequence). The CDR3 region has the DNA TGCAGTGCTAGAGCGGGAGGGACTGAAGCTTTCTTT. Translated, it gives CSARAGGTEAFF.

In this sample, this clonotype turned up many times. The genes are TRBV4-2 and TRBJ1-2; D remains ambiguous. CDR3 length: 13 amino acids. The germline CDR1 and CDR2 sequences are LGHNA and YNFKEQ. With 2 bases removed from V and 4 bases from J, the gap between germline ends came to 8 bases. The CDR3 nucleotides read TGTGCCAGCAGCCAACCCACCGCCTATGGCTACACCTTC. As protein: CASSQPTAYGYTF.

This clonotype was observed many times. This rearrangement joins TRBV30 to TRBJ2-5; 9 bases agree with TRBD1. V lost 2 bases and J lost 3; bases outside the gene matches: 10. There are 16 residues in the CDR3. CDR1 is GTSNPN and CDR2 is SVGIG in the germline V gene (reference sequence). The CDR3 protein is CAWSTNRDREKETQYF. The CDR3 nucleotides are TGTGCCTGGAGTACAAACCGGGACAGGGAAAAAGAGACCCAGTACTTC.

This clonotype came up a few times. This chain joins TRBV15 and TRBJ2-5, with 10 positions matching TRBD1. The CDR3 contains 17 residues. Trimming cost V 5 bases and J 5 bases; bases outside gene matches: 14. Germline CDR1 LNHNV, CDR2 YYDKDF (reference sequence). The DNA for the CDR3 is TGTGCCACCAGCCGCGGACAGGGGGGGAGTACAGGGGAGACCCAGTACTTC. Amino acid sequence: CATSRGQGGSTGETQYF.

The chain employs TRBV19 and TRBJ1-2; 8 nucleotides match TRBD1. Germline lookup yields CDR1 LNHDA and CDR2 SQIVND (reference sequence). CDR3 length: 14 residues. The junction had 7 bases not matched to a gene; V was cut back by 4 bases and J by 6 bases. In DNA form, the CDR3 reads TGTGCCAGTAGTACCCGGACAGGGCTAGATGGCTACACCTTC. Amino acid sequence: CASSTRTGLDGYTF.

This clonotype was counted between two and nine times. The chain carries TRBV6-5 and TRBJ2-7, with 8 bases identical to TRBD2. Germline CDR1 reads MNHEY; CDR2 reads SVGAGI. J lost 6 bases, V lost 2 bases, and 3 bases had no gene match. CDR3 length: 13 residues. DNA for the CDR3: TGTGCCAGCAGTTACCCGGGGGGGGGCGAGCAGTACTTC. Translated: CASSYPGGGEQYF.

The chain couples TRBV6-1 to TRBJ1-5, with a possible D match to TRBD1 (5 bases). V dropped 6 bases and J dropped 3 bases, with 15 bases sitting between them. Germline CDR1 MNHNS, CDR2 SASEGT. The CDR3 has 15 residues. CDR3 nucleotide sequence: TGTGCCAGCAGGATGGGGACGGGATCCAATCAGCCCCAGCATTTT. Translation gives CASRMGTGSNQPQHF.

There are a few counts of this clonotype. This chain connects TRBV20-1 to TRBJ2-5; 7 bases map to TRBD2. Germline values: CDR1 DFQATT, CDR2 SNEGSKA (reference sequence). The CDR3 spans 15 residues. Trimming cost V 6 bases and J 2 bases; bases outside gene matches: 12. The CDR3 reads CSAFKTSGGQETQYF. CDR3 coding DNA: TGCAGTGCCTTTAAAACGTCGGGAGGTCAAGAGACCCAGTACTTC.

This clonotype has ten or more counts. This chain uses TRBV7-9 with TRBJ2-7; weak D call: TRBD2 (5 bases). There are 12 residues in the CDR3. Germline V lookup: CDR1 SEHNR, CDR2 FQNEAQ (reference sequence). The germline V and J ends were trimmed by 5 bases and 4 bases, with 9 bases remaining between them. The CDR3 protein is CASSIGSYEQYF. DNA for the CDR3: TGTGCCAGCAGCATAGGGAGTTACGAGCAGTACTTC.

In this sample, this clonotype turned up many times. The chain links TRBV29-1 to TRBJ2-7, with D hard to call. V dropped 5 bases and J dropped 3 bases, with 17 bases sitting between them. There are 14 residues in the CDR3. The germline gives CDR1 SQVTM, CDR2 ANQGSEA. Written as DNA, the CDR3 is TGCAGCGTTACTCCGTTGGATTCAGACTACGAGCAGTACTTC. Protein product: CSVTPLDSDYEQYF.

This clonotype was counted many times. DNA of the CDR3: TGTGCCAGCAGTATCTTGGACAGTCTAATCGGAGAGACCCAGTACTTC. This codes for CASSILDSLIGETQYF. The chain links TRBV28 to TRBJ2-5; a weak D match, TRBD1 (6 bases). CDR3 length equals 16 residues. The V gene lost 5 bases and the J gene lost 4 bases, with 20 bases spanning the gap. CDR1 and CDR2 from the germline V gene are MDHEN and SYDVKM.

This clonotype was counted many times. This sequence joins TRBV5-6 and TRBJ2-5; D possibly matches TRBD1 or TRBD2 (5 bases each). The ends were cut back, 2 bases at V and 1 base at J, with 12 bases in the middle. CDR3 length: 15 amino acids. Germline values: CDR1 SGHDT, CDR2 YYEEEE. The CDR3 nucleotides are TGTGCCAGCAGCTTAGCTTGGGGGACCCAAGAGACCCAGTACTTC. Protein sequence: CASSLAWGTQETQYF.

This clonotype was counted at least ten times. The chain uses TRBV20-1 and TRBJ1-1, with no clear D. Germline lookup yields CDR1 DFQATT and CDR2 SNEGSKA (reference sequence). This CDR3 has 12 amino acids. Trimming took off 4 bases at V and 8 bases at J, with 14 bases between the two ends. The CDR3 sequence: CSATPYGTEAFF. The CDR3 bases are TGCAGTGCTACCCCGTACGGAACAGAAGCTTTCTTT.

Ten or more counts support this clonotype. CDR3: CASSYSRKAGELFF. CDR3 nucleotide sequence: TGTGCCAGCAGTTACTCCCGGAAAGCCGGGGAGCTGTTTTTT. The V call is TRBV6-5, the J call TRBJ2-2; no firm D call. Germline CDR1 MNHEY, CDR2 SVGAGI. V lost 0 bases, J lost 6 bases, and 8 bases lay in between. CDR3 length: 14 amino acids.

This clonotype was detected many times. V usage is TRBV9 and J usage is TRBJ2-7; D is possibly TRBD2 (5 bases). The length of the CDR3 is 15 residues. The germline V gene has CDR1 SGDLS and CDR2 YYNGEE. The ends were cut back, 0 bases at V and 7 bases at J, with 17 bases in the middle. CDR3 coding DNA: TGTGCCAGCAGCGTAGGCGACTTCCTGCCGGGGGAGCAGTACTTC. This codes for CASSVGDFLPGEQYF.

This clonotype occurred many times. This rearrangement joins TRBV20-1 to TRBJ2-7, with D possibly being TRBD1 or TRBD2 (5 bases each). Looked up from germline, CDR1 is DFQATT and CDR2 is SNEGSKA (reference sequence). This CDR3 is built from 12 residues. V dropped 1 base and J dropped 5 bases, with 9 bases sitting between them. The CDR3 nucleotides read TGCAGTGCTAGAGGGGGGAGCGACGAGCAGTACTTC. It yields the protein CSARGGSDEQYF.

The sample holds many counts of this clonotype. A much larger clone lies one base from this, so it may be a read error. The J gene is TRBJ1-1, the V gene TRBV6-1; D might be TRBD1 (5 bases). This CDR3 region has 14 residues. The germline V gene has CDR1 MNHNS and CDR2 SASEGT. Trimming cost V 7 bases and J 8 bases, with 20 bases left between them. For the CDR3, the DNA is TGTGCCAGCAATGAGCCTCGGACCGGGGGGGAAGCTTTCTTT. Translation: CASNEPRTGGEAFF.

This clonotype came up many times. The rearrangement uses TRBV30 and TRBJ1-1, with D unclear. Germline lookup yields CDR1 GTSNPN and CDR2 SVGIG (reference sequence). The CDR3 sequence is 13 residues long. V was pared by 2 bases and J by 4 bases, with 11 bases between. CDR3: CAWSLTSSTEAFF. The CDR3 region has the DNA TGTGCCTGGAGTCTCACTTCATCCACTGAAGCTTTCTTT.